The present T cell receptor (beta chain) was sequenced within a study of shared clonotypes between healthy human individuals (dated by TCRdb to 2020 to 2021). In terms of the full investigation: The cohort comprised a couple of women and a few men aged 18 to 49 years. For each donor, CD4 naive and CD4 memory were each given three plates, CD8 naive was given two plates, and CD8 memory was given one plate. Blood TCR repertoires of a handful of healthy adults were deeply sequenced to estimate repertoire size and the extent of clonotype sharing between individuals. Libraries were prepared and TCR repertoires were sequenced by different laboratories using diverse techniques, in order to increase sequencing depth and limit assay-specific biases. Per donor, leukapheresis produced somewhere between about 0.94 and 9.5 billion PBMCs.

Donors were healthy HIV-negative adults with no recently reported acute infections or vaccinations. Only Caucasian adults living in Nashville, Tennessee, USA were represented among the donors. Magnetic negative selection was used to enrich CD4+ T cells, after which naive cells were positively selected on CD45RA and the negative fraction became the memory subset. Blood was collected by leukapheresis, and PBMCs were isolated by Ficoll-Histopaque density gradient centrifugation and then cryopreserved in liquid nitrogen vapor phase. Analytical flow cytometry was used to check the purity and quantity of every magnetically sorted T cell population. Genomic DNA was isolated from every sorted fraction and measured by UV absorbance on a Nanodrop 2000c. The germline V gene yields SNHLY for CDR1 and FYNNEI for CDR2. Inclusive of the bounding cysteine and phenylalanine, the CDR3 is 15 residues long. Left in the record is the CDR3 DNA by itself, 45 bases read in frame from the first base. From V the trimming removes 7 bases and from J it removes 0 bases, while the gene matches leave 6 bases of the junction unaccounted for.

Using the deep immunoSEQ assay, TCR CDR3 regions were amplified from genomic DNA by multiplex PCR. Extracted genomic DNA from each cell subset was spread evenly across all wells of several immunoSEQ 96-well plates, with each plate serving as a replicate. For sorted subsets, about 220 ng of genomic DNA, equivalent to 25,000 to 35,000 T cell genomes, went into each replicate PCR. The purified libraries were quantified using a Qubit 3.0 fluorometer, sized with a Bioanalyzer 2100, and then quantified again using the KAPA Library Quantification kit. Every immunoSEQ 96-well plate was sequenced on a separate single-read 150-cycle Illumina NextSeq 550 flow cell. Regarding the original processing steps: Because only junctional sequences without quality scores were contained in the immunoSEQ output, filtering matching that applied to full-length reads could not be performed. To assign V/J genes and CDR3, sequences were annotated against IMGT germline references using PyIR, a Python wrapper for IgBLAST v1.9. Reads were removed for weak V/J assignments (E-value above 1e-6), missing CDR3, stop codons, out-of-frame junctions, or ambiguous translated residues. A V3J clonotype was defined by an identical inferred V gene, J gene, and CDR3 amino acid sequence. Percentage overlap between repertoires was computed as shared unique clonotypes divided by the size of the smaller repertoire. RTK rarefaction, the Chao1 estimator, and Recon v2.1 estimates of unobserved clonotypes were used to assess repertoire richness. Generation probabilities were computed with OLGA for all TCRbeta clonotypes obtained by the gDNA method from several donors. TCRdb provides this immuneACCESS table in a form limited to in-frame rearrangements. Some clones are lacking; in checked studies, under half of them reflect an unresolved V gene, and why the rest are absent is not known. V and J calls and clone size are those listed in that table; D and trimming were worked out from the DNA. The sample table shows just under 350,000 clones, and less than 85% are seen once. Together, the top ten hold under 11% of the sample.

What the work shows at the level of the full study, not this receptor alone: Estimated clonotype richness was generally larger for naive than for memory subsets. Pairwise subsampling indicated that sequencing depth was expected to affect the degree of clonotype sharing among donors. The small number of donors limited the genetic and exposure-history diversity represented. Higher generation probabilities were observed for clonotypes shared by all four sorted-subset donors than for non-shared clonotypes. Even with the large sequencing depth, rarefaction of the sorted-subset datasets indicated that sequencing was incomplete. Sharing across several donors was observed for approximately 5% of naive CD4, around 3.5% of naive CD8, over 2% of memory CD4, and roughly 0.43% of memory CD8 clonotypes. Sampling was restricted to blood, and TCR repertoires in tissues likely differ from the TCR repertoires found in blood.

For this clone: The specificity of this receptor is unknown. Base qualities were left out, and no much larger clone turns up one base away.

The sequencing input was memory CD4+ T cells sorted from blood. The sample's cell subset or site label, decoded: CD45RA-negative fraction. This receptor was identified in a young man in good health. The chain joins TRBV2 to TRBJ1-5, with 7 junctional bases fitting TRBD1. The CDR3 in this case is CASMQQGISNQPQHF. The DNA sequence reads TGTGCCAGCATGCAACAGGGGATTAGCAATCAGCCCCAGCATTTT.